The 10 T cell receptor beta chains below were found in one sample sequenced in a study of cytomegalovirus exposure and HLA in healthy donors. The study ran its PCR with 60 Vbeta and 13 Jbeta primers. TCRdb's table, derived via immunoSEQ multiplex PCR, lists solely in-frame clones and lacks some. The sample yields under 150,000 clones, around 81% seen once. What was sequenced was PBMCs. Every receptor here comes from a man aged 18-30 years in good health and CMV-seronegative.

V and J are TRBV25-1 and TRBJ1-1; TRBD1 might be the D (5 bases). The CDR3 runs 11 residues. Per germline, CDR1 MGHDK and CDR2 SYGVNS. The germline V and J ends were trimmed by 5 bases and 8 bases, with 9 bases remaining between them. The chain's CDR3 is CASSWGPEAFF. CDR3 nucleotide sequence: TGTGCCAGCAGTTGGGGCCCCGAAGCTTTCTTT.

This clone came up once. The V call is TRBV14, the J call TRBJ2-7; D perhaps matches TRBD1 (5 bases). Between the trimmed V and J ends, which lost 3 bases and 3 bases, there was a span of 15 bases. The CDR3 is made up of 15 amino acids. Germline CDR1 is SGHDN and CDR2 is FVKESK. Here the CDR3 reads CASSHPTDAIYEQYF. DNA of the CDR3: TGTGCCAGCAGCCATCCGACAGATGCTATCTACGAGCAGTACTTC.

This chain connects TRBV5-1 to TRBJ2-3; a weak D match, TRBD2 (5 bases). V was pared by 0 bases and J by 6 bases, with 14 bases between. Looked up from germline, CDR1 is SGHRS and CDR2 is YFSETQ. This CDR3 region has 15 residues. The CDR3: CASSLGGPTSDTQYF. The CDR3 nucleotides read TGCGCCAGCAGCTTGGGCGGGCCTACCTCGGATACGCAGTATTTT.

This chain joins TRBV4-1 and TRBJ2-7, with 9 nucleotides matching TRBD1. The CDR3 is 15 amino acids. CDR1 is MGHRA, CDR2 YSYEKL, per germline. With V trimmed by 4 bases and J by 4 bases, 8 bases remained unmatched. CDR3 coding DNA: TGCGCCAGCAGCCCCGTCACAGGGGGCTATTACGAGCAGTACTTC. Translated, it gives CASSPVTGGYYEQYF.

The gene calls are TRBV30 and TRBJ1-2, with D tentatively TRBD1 (6 bases). The CDR3 is 15 residues long. Germline assignment: CDR1 GTSNPN and CDR2 SVGIG (reference sequence). The V end lost 0 bases, the J end lost 8 bases, and 19 bases lay between the germline ends. In nucleotides, the CDR3 is TGTGCCTGGAGTGTCCCGGGGGGCAAGAGTTCGGGCTACACCTTC. It encodes CAWSVPGGKSSGYTF. The full variable domain, with the rest looked up from reference TRBV30 and TRBJ1-2, is SQTIHQWPATLVQPVGSPLSLECTVEGTSNPNLYWYRQAAGRGLQLLFYSVGIGQISSEVPQNLSASRPQDRQFILSSKKLLLSDSGFYLCAWSVPGGKSSGYTFGSGTRLTVV.

V and J are TRBV5-1 and TRBJ2-2, with D tentatively TRBD1 (6 bases). Germline V gene sequence: CDR1 SGHRS, CDR2 YFSETQ. The CDR3 has 15 residues. Trimming shortened V by 5 bases and J by 0 bases, and 11 bases separated the two germline ends. The CDR3 coding sequence is TGCGCCAGCAGTGGTACAGGGACGAACACCGGGGAGCTGTTTTTT. Amino acid sequence: CASSGTGTNTGELFF.

The chain combines TRBV19 with TRBJ1-2; 7 bases are a match to TRBD1. This CDR3 region has 12 residues. CDR1 and CDR2 (germline): LNHDA, SQIVND (reference sequence). V gave up 6 bases and J gave up 8 bases; unmatched junction bases: 6. The CDR3, as DNA: TGTGCCAGTAGAGAGGGGGCGAGGGGCTACACCTTC. Its translation: CASREGARGYTF.

The chain employs TRBV27 and TRBJ2-1; D is ambiguous. Germline CDR1 reads MNHEY; CDR2 reads SMNVEV (reference sequence). V was shortened by 3 bases and J by 5 bases, with 8 bases between the two germline ends. This CDR3 has 13 amino acids. The CDR3 protein is CASSFGSDNEQFF. The DNA of the CDR3 is TGTGCCAGCAGTTTCGGAAGCGACAATGAGCAGTTCTTC.

The chain couples TRBV18 to TRBJ2-7; D may be TRBD2 (6 bases). Between the trimmed V and J ends, which lost 2 bases and 7 bases, there was a span of 6 bases. CDR3 length: 11 residues. In germline, CDR1 is KGHSH, CDR2 LQKENI. CDR3 loop: CASSPGGEQYF. CDR3 in DNA: TGTGCCAGCTCACCAGGGGGGGAGCAGTACTTC.

V usage is TRBV6-5 and J usage is TRBJ1-5, with 10 bases identical to TRBD1. Per the germline V gene, CDR1 is MNHEY and CDR2 is SVGAGI. V was clipped by 2 bases and J by 2 bases; unmatched bases: 0. The CDR3 consists of 15 residues. The CDR3 sequence is CASSYGTGGNQPQHF. The CDR3 DNA reads TGTGCCAGCAGTTACGGGACAGGGGGCAATCAGCCCCAGCATTTT.